This entry is about one TCR beta chain. Profiled with immunoSEQ multiplex PCR; TCRdb holds only in-frame clones, not every one. The sample holds fewer than 110,000 clones; about 87% are singletons and the top ten take 13%. This sample was included in a study of blood T cell repertoires in COVID-19. The overall study: Sites across the United States, Italy and Spain contributed samples from acute and convalescent COVID-19.

The V gene lost 4 bases and the J gene lost 12 bases, with 15 bases spanning the gap. This CDR3 is built from 13 residues. From germline, CDR1 is SEHNR and CDR2 FQNEAQ (reference sequence). The TCR originated in a human donor in a cohort sampled during active or convalescent COVID-19. The specimen was peripheral blood. The V gene is TRBV7-9, the J gene TRBJ1-4, with a possible D match to TRBD1 (6 bases). CDR3 in DNA: TGTGCCAGCAGCTACGGACAGTTTGGAGAACTGTTTTTT. As protein: CASSYGQFGELFF.